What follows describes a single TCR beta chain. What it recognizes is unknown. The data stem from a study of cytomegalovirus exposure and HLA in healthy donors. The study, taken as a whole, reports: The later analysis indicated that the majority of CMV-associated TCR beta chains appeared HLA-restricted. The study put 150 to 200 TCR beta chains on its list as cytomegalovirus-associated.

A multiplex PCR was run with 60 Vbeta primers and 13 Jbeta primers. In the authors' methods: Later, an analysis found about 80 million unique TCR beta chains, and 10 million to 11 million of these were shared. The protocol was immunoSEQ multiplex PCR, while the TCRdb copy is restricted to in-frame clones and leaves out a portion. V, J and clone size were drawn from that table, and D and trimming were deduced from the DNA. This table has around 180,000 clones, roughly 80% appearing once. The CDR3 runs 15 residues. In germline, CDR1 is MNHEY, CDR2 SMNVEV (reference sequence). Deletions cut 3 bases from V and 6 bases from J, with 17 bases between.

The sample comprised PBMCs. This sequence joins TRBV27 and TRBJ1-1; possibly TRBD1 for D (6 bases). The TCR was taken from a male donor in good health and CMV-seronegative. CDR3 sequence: CASSLGGAVGAEAFF. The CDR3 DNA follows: TGTGCCAGCAGTTTGGGGGGGGCGGTAGGGGCTGAAGCTTTCTTT.